This T cell receptor beta chain was recorded in a study of T cells after yellow fever vaccination. Findings and caveats of the study: Some clonotypes were seen in both the CD4 and the CD8 compartments. These made up a small share and likely arose from convergent recombination.

The CDR3 totals 20 residues. Germline V gene data show CDR1 as MNHEY and CDR2 as SVGEGT. With V trimmed by 0 bases and J by 1 base, 13 bases remained unmatched. It was through 5'RACE template switching that TCR cDNA was made, with a universal primer site and UMIs added. Each CDR3 protein gets one entry after TCRdb re-called the 5' RACE reads with MiXCR. Of about 300,000 distinct CDR3 sequences in the sample, 7.5% to 9.5% are singletons; the top ten hold 3% to 4%. This clonotype has a count of ten or more. What it binds is unknown. This chain connects TRBV6-2 or TRBV6-3 to TRBJ2-7, with TRBD2 matching over 12 bases. The TCR sequence derives from a young man who received the YFV17D yellow fever vaccine. The material sequenced was CD4+ T cells sorted from PBMCs, taken 5 days after the yellow fever booster vaccination. The DNA of the CDR3 is TGTGCCAGCAGTTACTCTCCAGGTCGGACTAGCGGGGTCGTTTCCTACGAGCAGTACTTC. Its translation is CASSYSPGRTSGVVSYEQYF.